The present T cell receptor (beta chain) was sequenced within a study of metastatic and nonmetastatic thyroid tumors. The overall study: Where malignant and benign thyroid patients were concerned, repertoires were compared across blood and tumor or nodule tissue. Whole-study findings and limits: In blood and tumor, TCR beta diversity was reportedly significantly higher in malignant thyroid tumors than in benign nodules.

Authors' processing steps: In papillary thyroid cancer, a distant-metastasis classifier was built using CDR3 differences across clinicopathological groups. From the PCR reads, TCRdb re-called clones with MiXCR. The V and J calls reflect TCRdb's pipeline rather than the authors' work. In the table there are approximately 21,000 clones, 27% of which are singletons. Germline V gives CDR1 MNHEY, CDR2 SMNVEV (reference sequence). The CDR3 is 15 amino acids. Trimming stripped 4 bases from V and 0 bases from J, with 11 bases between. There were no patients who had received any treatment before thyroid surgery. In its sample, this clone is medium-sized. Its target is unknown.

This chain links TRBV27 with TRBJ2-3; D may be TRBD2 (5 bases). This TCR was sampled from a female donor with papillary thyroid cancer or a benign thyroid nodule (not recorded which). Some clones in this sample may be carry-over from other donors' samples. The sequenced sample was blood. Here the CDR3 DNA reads TGTGCCAGCAGTTACGGGGTTTTGAGCACAGATACGCAGTATTTT. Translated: CASSYGVLSTDTQYF.